The next 26 T cell receptor beta chains were all read from a single sample in a study of T cell responses to AZD1222 COVID-19 vaccine. TCRdb's table, derived via immunoSEQ multiplex PCR, lists solely in-frame clones and lacks some. The sample has around 150,000 clones; approximately 90% are singletons. The sample in question was peripheral blood, obtained 28 days after the second AZD1222 dose. The receptors stem from an adult who received the AZD1222 COVID-19 vaccine.

The chain uses TRBV2 and TRBJ1-4; no clear D gene. The CDR3 sequence is 12 residues long. Trimming left V 10 bases short and J 7 bases short, with 13 bases between. CDR1 is SNHLY, CDR2 FYNNEI, per germline. CDR3 DNA: TGTGCCACTACCCCTTGGGGTGAAAAACTGTTTTTT. Its translation: CATTPWGEKLFF.

The chain uses TRBV6-5 and TRBJ2-7, with 8 bases lining up with TRBD1. This CDR3 region has 13 residues. Germline V CDR1 and CDR2: MNHEY, SVGAGI. V was clipped by 5 bases and J by 4 bases; unmatched bases: 4. CDR3 in amino acids: CASSRDRSYEQYF. The CDR3 bases are TGTGCCAGCAGTCGGGACAGGTCGTACGAGCAGTACTTC.

V is TRBV28 and J is TRBJ2-5; 7 bases line up with TRBD2. The V gene end was trimmed by 6 bases and the J gene end by 6 bases; junction bases not matched to a gene: 13. The CDR3 extends over 15 amino acids. In germline, CDR1 is MDHEN, CDR2 SYDVKM. The CDR3 coding sequence is TGTGCCAGCAGCAGTGCGGGCGGGAGTGTCCAGACCCAGTACTTC. Translating gives CASSSAGGSVQTQYF.

A single count supports this clone. This chain uses TRBV30 with TRBJ1-1; 8 nucleotides line up with TRBD1. The trim removed 3 bases at V and 2 bases at J, leaving 8 bases unmatched. The CDR3 loop spans 15 amino acids. Germline V gives CDR1 GTSNPN, CDR2 SVGIG (reference sequence). CDR3 in amino acids: CAWRISTGANTEAFF. The DNA of the CDR3 is TGTGCCTGGAGGATATCGACAGGGGCCAACACTGAAGCTTTCTTT.

The rearrangement links TRBV30 to TRBJ1-1; D not resolved. V lost 2 bases to trimming and J lost 4 bases, with 8 bases between them. The V gene's germline CDR1 is GTSNPN and CDR2 SVGIG (reference sequence). The CDR3 covers 12 residues. The CDR3 loop reads CAWSPYSTEAFF. CDR3 DNA: TGTGCCTGGAGTCCCTACTCCACTGAAGCTTTCTTT.

The chain uses TRBV3-1 (or the pseudogene TRBV3-2) and TRBJ1-1; weak D call: TRBD1 (6 bases). Trimming removed 4 bases from V and 12 bases from J, with 12 bases in between. Germline V gene data show CDR1 as LGHDT and CDR2 as YNNKEL (reference sequence). CDR3 length equals 11 residues. The CDR3 protein is CASSRGQRTFF. DNA for the CDR3: TGTGCCAGCAGCCGAGGACAGCGAACTTTCTTT.

V and J are TRBV6-5 and TRBJ1-2; TRBD1 matches at 9 bases. In germline, CDR1 is MNHEY, CDR2 SVGAGI. The CDR3 has 13 amino acids. With 6 bases clipped from V and 7 bases from J, the junction kept 6 bases outside the gene matches. The CDR3 nucleotides are TGTGCCAGCAGGGGGACAGGGTGGAGTGGCTACACCTTC. Translated, it gives CASRGTGWSGYTF.

V usage is TRBV3-1 (or the pseudogene TRBV3-2) and J usage is TRBJ1-3, with D unclear. The CDR3 is 14 amino acids. Trimming removed 4 bases from V and 4 bases from J, with 11 bases in between. Germline V CDR1 and CDR2: LGHDT, YNNKEL (reference sequence). The CDR3 is CASSLVRPGNTIYF. Here the CDR3 DNA reads TGTGCCAGCAGCCTGGTCAGGCCCGGAAACACCATATATTTT.

The V and J genes are TRBV6-5 and TRBJ1-5; D is uncertain. V was trimmed by 6 bases and J by 7 bases, leaving 13 bases between them. Per germline, CDR1 MNHEY and CDR2 SVGAGI. This CDR3 contains 13 residues. CDR3 DNA: TGTGCCAGCAGAACAGAGAAAGGACAGCCCCAGCATTTT. Amino acid sequence: CASRTEKGQPQHF.

The rearrangement uses TRBV19 and TRBJ1-5; perhaps TRBD1 as D (6 bases). CDR3 length equals 14 residues. Trimming took 7 bases from V and 3 from J, leaving 13 bases between them. CDR1 is LNHDA and CDR2 is SQIVND in the germline V gene (reference sequence). In DNA form, the CDR3 reads TGTGCCAGTACCGAACAGGGCCTCAATCAGCCCCAGCATTTT. It translates to CASTEQGLNQPQHF.

This chain links TRBV10-3 with TRBJ1-3, with D hard to call. V lost 7 bases, J lost 4 bases, and 5 bases lay in between. This CDR3 is 11 amino acids long. Germline CDR1 is ENHRY and CDR2 is SYGVKD. The CDR3 DNA reads TGTGCCATCAACGGGGGAAACACCATATATTTT. Translating gives CAINGGNTIYF.

The rearrangement joins TRBV4-1 to TRBJ1-5; D is possibly TRBD1 (5 bases). The CDR3 sequence is 16 residues long. Germline loops: CDR1 MGHRA, CDR2 YSYEKL. V lost 1 base, J lost 7 bases, and 17 bases lay in between. CDR3 sequence: CASSQAPFSGGQPQHF. The CDR3 DNA reads TGCGCCAGCAGCCAAGCCCCTTTTAGTGGGGGGCAGCCCCAGCATTTT.

V is TRBV7-9 and J is TRBJ2-7; 7 bases fit TRBD2. Germline V lookup: CDR1 SEHNR, CDR2 FQNEAQ (reference sequence). This CDR3 contains 13 residues. J lost 2 bases, V lost 5 bases, and 3 bases had no gene match. In DNA form, the CDR3 reads TGTGCCAGCAGCCCTAGCGGCCCCTACGAGCAGTACTTC. Its protein product is CASSPSGPYEQYF.

The chain has TRBV11-3 and TRBJ1-2, with D unresolved. The V and J ends lost 11 bases and 4 bases respectively, with 23 bases between them. CDR3 length: 15 amino acids. Germline V gene lookup returns CDR1 SGHNT and CDR2 YENEEA. CDR3 DNA sequence: TGTGCCTTCAACCCCGGAGCCGGGAACTTCTATGGCTACACCTTC. Translated: CAFNPGAGNFYGYTF.

This chain joins TRBV4-3 and TRBJ2-6; no definite D call. The ends were cut back, 3 bases at V and 2 bases at J, with 5 bases in the middle. The V gene's germline CDR1 is LGHNA and CDR2 YSLEER. The CDR3 covers 14 residues. CDR3 region: CASSQGTGANVLTF. The CDR3 DNA reads as TGCGCCAGCAGCCAGGGGACTGGGGCCAACGTCCTGACTTTC.

The rearrangement links TRBV4-2 to TRBJ2-2; D remains ambiguous. CDR3 length: 15 amino acids. Per the germline V gene, CDR1 is LGHNA and CDR2 is YNFKEQ. Trimming shortened V by 4 bases and J by 4 bases, and 13 bases separated the two germline ends. The DNA of the CDR3 is TGTGCCAGCAGCCCGGTAATAGAAGGCACCGGGGAGCTGTTTTTT. Protein product: CASSPVIEGTGELFF.

In its sample, this clone was seen once. This chain connects TRBV7-6 to TRBJ1-2; 7 bases map to TRBD1. The CDR3 spans 16 residues. Germline V gene lookup returns CDR1 SGHVS and CDR2 FNYEAQ. J lost 2 bases, V lost 2 bases, and 8 bases had no gene match. CDR3 amino acids: CASSLTPAGGNYGYTF. The CDR3 DNA sequence: TGTGCCAGCAGCTTAACCCCAGCAGGGGGGAACTATGGCTACACCTTC.

In this sample, this clone turned up once. The CDR3 loop reads CASSQPGQVDNEQFF. CDR3 nucleotide sequence: TGTGCCAGCAGCCAACCGGGACAGGTCGACAATGAGCAGTTCTTC. The V call is TRBV3-1 (or the pseudogene TRBV3-2), the J call TRBJ2-1; 8 nucleotides match TRBD1. Germline CDR1 is LGHDT and CDR2 is YNNKEL (reference sequence). The CDR3 length is 15 residues. V was clipped by 2 bases and J by 5 bases; unmatched bases: 5.

The chain recombines TRBV5-5 with TRBJ1-5; D call uncertain. CDR1 is SGHKS, CDR2 YYEKEE, per germline (reference sequence). CDR3 length: 13 amino acids. Trimming removed 0 bases from V and 4 bases from J, with 5 bases in between. This chain's CDR3 is CASSLEANQPQHF. The DNA of the CDR3 is TGTGCCAGCAGCTTGGAGGCGAATCAGCCCCAGCATTTT. The full variable domain, completed using reference TRBV5-5 and TRBJ1-5, is DAGVTQSPTHLIKTRGQQVTLRCSPISGHKSVSWYQQVLGQGPQFIFQYYEKEERGRGNFPDRFSARQFPNYSSELNVNALLLGDSALYLCASSLEANQPQHFGDGTRLSIL.

The chain carries TRBV20-1 and TRBJ1-2; D remains unclear. V lost 3 bases and J lost 8, with 13 bases in between. CDR3 size: 12 residues. The germline CDR1 and CDR2 sequences are DFQATT and SNEGSKA (reference sequence). The CDR3 spells CSASLGYDGYTF. For the CDR3, the DNA is TGCAGTGCTAGTCTGGGTTACGACGGCTACACCTTC.

The chain uses TRBV28 and TRBJ2-1, with D possibly TRBD2 on 6 matching bases. The germline gives CDR1 MDHEN, CDR2 SYDVKM. There are 18 residues in the CDR3. The V end lost 3 bases, the J end lost 10 bases, and 28 bases lay between the germline ends. CDR3 DNA: TGTGCCAGCAGTTTTCCCACAAACGCAGCGGGCCCTCGGATGGAGCAGTTCTTC. Protein sequence: CASSFPTNAAGPRMEQFF.

V gene TRBV4-2 combines with J gene TRBJ1-5; D remains unclear. CDR1 is LGHNA and CDR2 is YNFKEQ in the germline V gene. V was trimmed by 1 base and J by 5 bases, leaving 6 bases between them. CDR3 length: 13 residues. The CDR3 sequence: CASSQVPDQPQHF. The CDR3, as DNA: TGTGCCAGCAGCCAAGTTCCAGATCAGCCCCAGCATTTT.

The gene calls are TRBV12-5 and TRBJ1-2; D is unclear. V was trimmed by 8 bases and J by 0 bases, leaving 10 bases between them. CDR1 and CDR2 (germline): LGHNT, FRNRAP. CDR3 length: 13 residues. The CDR3 reads CASSPSSNYGYTF. The CDR3 DNA sequence: TGTGCTAGTTCACCATCTTCTAACTATGGCTACACCTTC.

V gene TRBV7-2 combines with J gene TRBJ1-6, with D possibly TRBD1 on 5 matching bases. There are 15 residues in the CDR3. The germline gives CDR1 SGHTA, CDR2 FQGNSA. V was shortened by 7 bases and J by 7 bases, with 17 bases between the two germline ends. The CDR3 loop is CASTTRGSSNSPLHF. The CDR3 nucleotides are TGTGCCAGCACGACCCGGGGGTCCTCCAATTCACCCCTCCACTTT.

This chain links TRBV12-3 or TRBV12-4 with TRBJ1-2; D remains ambiguous. V gave up 3 bases and J gave up 2 bases, with 7 bases separating them. The CDR3 spans 13 residues. CDR3 region: CASSLNGNYGYTF. The CDR3 nucleotides are TGTGCCAGCAGTTTGAACGGGAACTATGGCTACACCTTC.

V gene TRBV28 combines with J gene TRBJ1-2; D might be TRBD1 (5 bases). V lost 6 bases and J lost 4, with 18 bases in between. CDR1 and CDR2 from the germline V gene are MDHEN and SYDVKM. The CDR3 is made up of 15 amino acids. The CDR3 DNA follows: TGTGCCAGCAGGGACAAGGGAGGGTCGTTCTATGGCTACACCTTC. Translating it yields CASRDKGGSFYGYTF.